This TCR beta chain emerged from a study of cytomegalovirus exposure and HLA in healthy donors. Whole-study results and caveats: A likely sequencing artifact accounted for one observed cluster of highly shared sequence variants.

V was pared by 6 bases and J by 0 bases, with 14 bases between. The CDR3 has 15 residues. Germline assignment: CDR1 LNHDA and CDR2 SQIVND (reference sequence). Note on this clone: Antigen unknown.

PCR employed 60 Vbeta and 13 Jbeta primers. Clones were read by immunoSEQ multiplex PCR, and TCRdb kept only the in-frame ones, dropping some. The sample yields approximately 130,000 clones, roughly 80% seen once. The rearrangement joins TRBV19 to TRBJ1-1, with unresolved D. Material: PBMCs. The receptor comes from a boy between 10 and 17 years old in good health and CMV-seronegative. The CDR3 DNA follows: TGTGCCAGTAGCCTAAACTCCAGGATGAACACTGAAGCTTTCTTT. Its translation: CASSLNSRMNTEAFF.